Listed below are T cell receptor beta chains from one sample, sequenced in a study of blood T cell repertoires in COVID-19. Sequenced by immunoSEQ multiplex PCR; TCRdb stores in-frame clones only, minus some. The sample lists 150,000 or so clones, 87% occurring once. The source material was peripheral blood. The receptors come from a man older than 75 with acute or convalescent COVID-19. The CDR3 runs from the conserved cysteine through the conserved F or W. A D gene is named only where the DNA matches it firmly. Not all rows give a size; the values are once, few, many and, for expanded clones, a class.

cdr3_length	clone_size	d_call	v_call	j_call	cdr3_aa	cdr3_nt
17	once	NA	TRBV10-3	TRBJ2-3	CAISESTLVEGTDTQYF	TGTGCCATCAGTGAGTCGACGCTAGTTGAGGGCACAGATACGCAGTATTTT
15	NA	TRBD1	TRBV19	TRBJ1-4	CASSIGGQINEKLFF	TGTGCCAGTAGTATAGGGGGACAGATTAATGAAAAACTGTTTTTT
14	NA	TRBD2	TRBV5-5	TRBJ2-5	CASSWGGTQETQYF	TGTGCCAGCAGTTGGGGAGGGACCCAAGAGACCCAGTACTTC
13	NA	NA	TRBV28	TRBJ1-6	CAISVSYNSPLHF	TGTGCCATCTCGGTCTCCTATAATTCACCCCTCCACTTT
16	NA	TRBD2	TRBV5-4	TRBJ2-5	CASSLNRLAGQETQYF	TGTGCCAGCAGCTTGAACCGGCTAGCGGGACAAGAGACCCAGTACTTC
19	NA	NA	TRBV5-4	TRBJ2-7	CASSPHRGLLAGNSYEQYF	TGTGCCAGCAGCCCTCACAGGGGGCTGCTAGCGGGAAATTCCTACGAGCAGTACTTC
15	NA	TRBD2	TRBV28	TRBJ2-3	CASSLIAGVGDTQYF	TGTGCCAGCAGTTTAATAGCGGGAGTGGGTGATACGCAGTATTTT
14	NA	NA	TRBV7-9	TRBJ1-1	CASSLIDKNTEAFF	TGTGCCAGCAGCTTAATCGACAAGAACACTGAAGCTTTCTTT
15	NA	NA	TRBV5-1	TRBJ2-3	CASSLVTVGTDTQYF	TGCGCCAGCAGCTTGGTGACAGTTGGCACAGATACGCAGTATTTT
13	NA	NA	TRBV19	TRBJ2-1	CASSIGGDNEQFF	TGTGCCAGTAGTATAGGGGGGGATAATGAGCAGTTCTTC
13	once	NA	TRBV11-2	TRBJ1-5	CASSFRGNQPQHF	TGTGCCAGCAGCTTCAGGGGCAATCAGCCCCAGCATTTT
15	NA	NA	TRBV6-2/TRBV6-3	TRBJ2-1	CASSYVQVGFGEQFF	TGTGCCAGCAGTTATGTCCAGGTAGGATTCGGTGAGCAGTTCTTC
17	NA	NA	TRBV19	TRBJ2-7	CASSTGGDGEATPEQYF	TGTGCCAGTAGTACCGGGGGTGACGGGGAGGCTACCCCCGAGCAGTACTTC
14	NA	TRBD1	TRBV10-3	TRBJ2-7	CAITPGQGRDEQYF	TGTGCCATCACTCCAGGACAGGGGCGGGACGAGCAGTACTTC
13	few	NA	TRBV11-2	TRBJ2-3	CASSLDRGDTQYF	TGTGCCAGCAGCTTAGACCGGGGGGATACGCAGTATTTT
15	NA	NA	TRBV28	TRBJ2-7	CASSLTAGMIEEQYF	TGTGCCAGCAGTTTAACGGCAGGAATGATTGAAGAGCAGTACTTC
16	NA	NA	TRBV6-2/TRBV6-3	TRBJ1-1	CASSHGTFQGNTEAFF	TGTGCCAGCAGTCACGGGACATTCCAAGGGAACACTGAAGCTTTCTTT
18	NA	TRBD1	TRBV7-6	TRBJ1-5	CASSLGTGGASGNQPQHF	TGTGCCAGCAGCCTCGGGACAGGGGGCGCGTCAGGCAATCAGCCCCAGCATTTT
14	NA	TRBD2	TRBV6-5	TRBJ2-7	CASTRTSGPYEQYF	TGTGCCAGCACAAGGACTAGCGGACCCTACGAGCAGTACTTC
13	NA	NA	TRBV30	TRBJ1-3	CAQSHVSGNTIYF	TGTGCCCAAAGCCATGTCTCTGGAAACACCATATATTTT
15	NA	TRBD2	TRBV7-2	TRBJ2-1	CASSLDRGGVNEQFF	TGTGCCAGCAGCTTAGACCGCGGGGGGGTCAATGAGCAGTTCTTC
14	NA	TRBD1	TRBV7-2	TRBJ1-4	CASSLGGGSEKLFF	TGTGCCAGCAGCTTAGGAGGGGGCTCTGAAAAACTGTTTTTT
13	few	TRBD1	TRBV25-1	TRBJ2-7	CAILRDRDYEQYF	TGTGCCATCCTCCGGGACAGGGACTACGAGCAGTACTTC
17	NA	TRBD2	TRBV20-1	TRBJ2-3	CSASRLAGRGGPDTQYF	TGCAGTGCTAGTAGGCTAGCGGGAAGGGGGGGGCCAGATACGCAGTATTTT
12	once	NA	TRBV29-1	TRBJ2-1	CSVGRESNEQFF	TGCAGCGTTGGCCGGGAGAGCAATGAGCAGTTCTTC
14	NA	NA	TRBV28	TRBJ1-3	CASSPTGFQGAIYF	TGTGCCAGCAGCCCCACAGGGTTCCAGGGAGCCATATATTTT
16	NA	NA	TRBV4-1	TRBJ2-1	CASSQDSGAFYNEQFF	TGCGCCAGCAGCCAAGATAGTGGGGCCTTCTACAATGAGCAGTTCTTC
11	NA	NA	TRBV29-1	TRBJ2-7	CSVPGDSVQYF	TGCAGCGTGCCCGGGGATTCGGTGCAGTACTTC
13	NA	NA	TRBV5-1	TRBJ1-5	CASSSELDQPQHF	TGCGCCAGCAGCTCCGAGCTAGATCAGCCCCAGCATTTT
11	NA	NA	TRBV12-3/TRBV12-4	TRBJ2-4	CASSYTNIQYF	TGTGCCAGCAGTTACACCAACATTCAGTACTTC
14	NA	TRBD1	TRBV5-6	TRBJ1-1	CASSWGQGGTEAFF	TGTGCCAGCAGCTGGGGACAGGGGGGCACTGAAGCTTTCTTT
16	NA	NA	TRBV4-1	TRBJ1-3	CASSQETGYSGNTIYF	TGCGCCAGCAGCCAAGAAACTGGTTACTCTGGAAACACCATATATTTT
13	NA	NA	TRBV24-1	TRBJ1-2	CATRRGTTGGYTF	TGTGCCACCAGAAGGGGGACGACGGGAGGCTACACCTTC
15	NA	TRBD2	TRBV19	TRBJ2-5	CASSRGAGVQETQYF	TGTGCCAGCAGTCGAGGGGCGGGGGTACAAGAGACCCAGTACTTC
16	NA	TRBD1	TRBV3-1/TRBV3-2	TRBJ2-1	CASSQVGDRGRNEQFF	TGTGCCAGCAGCCAAGTCGGGGACAGGGGTCGGAATGAGCAGTTCTTC
18	NA	TRBD1	TRBV7-2	TRBJ2-6	CASSFLGQGAPGANVLTF	TGTGCCAGCAGCTTCTTAGGACAGGGGGCTCCTGGGGCCAACGTCCTGACTTTC
15	NA	TRBD2	TRBV5-5	TRBJ2-7	CASSSDGGSYYEQYF	TGTGCCAGCAGCTCCGACGGGGGGAGTTACTACGAGCAGTACTTC
16	NA	NA	TRBV7-8	TRBJ2-7	CASSVKPARPFYEQYF	TGTGCCAGCAGCGTGAAGCCCGCTAGGCCATTCTACGAGCAGTACTTC
12	NA	NA	TRBV28	TRBJ1-5	CASSFPGQPQHF	TGTGCCAGCAGTTTCCCGGGTCAGCCCCAGCATTTT
14	NA	NA	TRBV5-1	TRBJ1-1	CASSTDGVNTEAFF	TGCGCCAGCAGCACCGACGGAGTGAACACTGAAGCTTTCTTT
17	NA	NA	TRBV6-1	TRBJ1-5	CASSEAQGYTRNQPQHF	TGTGCCAGCAGTGAAGCCCAGGGATATACGCGCAATCAGCCCCAGCATTTT